This is a list of T cell receptor beta chains from one sample in a study of siplizumab effects on memory and regulatory T cells. Measured with immunoSEQ multiplex PCR; TCRdb has only the in-frame clones, and not every one. Among 99,000 or so clones, approximately 94% were seen once, and the ten largest hold about 0.32%. The specimen sequenced was CD4+ T cells sorted from blood. These receptors were collected from a human donor in good health. CDR3s include the opening cysteine and the closing phenylalanine or tryptophan. D genes are given only for firm matches. Not all rows give a size; the values are once, few, many and, for expanded clones, a class.

j_call,v_call,d_call,clone_size,cdr3_aa,cdr3_nt
TRBJ2-2,TRBV14,TRBD1,.,CASSQDRGGHTGELFF,TGTGCCAGCAGCCAAGATCGAGGGGGCCACACCGGGGAGCTGTTTTTT
TRBJ2-5,TRBV15,.,.,CATSSWGAQGETQYF,TGTGCCACCAGCAGTTGGGGGGCGCAGGGGGAGACCCAGTACTTC
TRBJ1-1,TRBV29-1,.,few,CSVDSGLDTEAFF,TGCAGCGTTGATTCGGGGTTGGACACTGAAGCTTTCTTT
TRBJ2-7,TRBV30,.,.,CAWDNSAVYF,TGTGCCTGGGATAATTCTGCGGTGTACTTC
TRBJ2-7,TRBV11-2,.,.,CASSLDRIAYEQYF,TGTGCCAGCAGCTTAGATCGGATAGCCTACGAGCAGTACTTC
TRBJ1-2,TRBV7-9,.,once,CASSRPGGNYGYTF,TGTGCCAGCAGCCGCCCGGGGGGCAACTATGGCTACACCTTC
TRBJ1-3,TRBV19,.,.,CASSRGRDSGNTIYF,TGTGCCAGTAGTAGGGGCCGGGACTCTGGAAACACCATATATTTT
TRBJ1-1,TRBV6-5,.,.,CASRAPGQLEAFF,TGTGCCAGCAGAGCACCGGGACAACTGGAAGCTTTCTTT
TRBJ2-1,TRBV4-1,TRBD2,.,CASSPTSGRYNEQFF,TGCGCCAGCAGCCCGACTAGCGGGCGGTACAATGAGCAGTTCTTC
TRBJ1-1,TRBV6-1,.,.,CASRGEGITEAFF,TGTGCCAGCAGAGGGGAGGGGATTACTGAAGCTTTCTTT
TRBJ2-3,TRBV5-1,.,few,CASSLEAVTNQDTQYF,TGCGCCAGCAGCTTGGAGGCGGTTACTAATCAAGATACGCAGTATTTT
TRBJ2-1,TRBV5-6,.,.,CASSPRGSEIDEQFF,TGTGCCAGCAGCCCCCGGGGTAGCGAGATCGATGAGCAGTTCTTC
TRBJ2-3,TRBV29-1,.,.,CSVDGLTTDTQYF,TGCAGCGTTGATGGTCTGACCACAGATACGCAGTATTTT
TRBJ1-4,TRBV6-4,.,few,CASSVLRGEKLFF,TGTGCCAGCAGTGTTTTAAGAGGAGAAAAACTGTTTTTT
TRBJ2-7,TRBV27,TRBD1,.,CASSWAGQGFYGQYF,TGTGCCAGCAGTTGGGCGGGACAGGGTTTCTACGGCCAGTACTTC
TRBJ1-6,TRBV9,.,.,CASSVESPYNSPLHF,TGTGCCAGCAGCGTAGAGTCGCCTTATAATTCACCCCTCCACTTT
TRBJ1-2,TRBV4-1,.,.,CASGTGSGPEGYTF,TGCGCCAGCGGTACGGGTTCAGGGCCTGAGGGCTACACCTTC
TRBJ1-1,TRBV5-1,.,.,CASIMNTEAFF,TGCGCCAGCATTATGAACACTGAAGCTTTCTTT
TRBJ1-2,TRBV6-1,TRBD1,.,CAIQRAGGYYGYTF,TGTGCCATACAGCGGGCAGGGGGCTACTATGGCTACACCTTC
TRBJ2-1,TRBV5-1,TRBD1,.,CASSLGDRGFDEQFF,TGCGCCAGCAGCTTGGGGGACAGGGGGTTTGATGAGCAGTTCTTC
TRBJ1-4,TRBV6-4,TRBD1,.,CASLGQGVFF,TGTGCCAGCCTTGGGCAGGGGGTATTTTTT
TRBJ2-3,TRBV7-9,.,.,CASSTRSDTQYF,TGTGCCAGCAGTACCAGATCAGATACGCAGTATTTT
TRBJ2-1,TRBV5-1,.,.,CASGSLRDEQFF,TGCGCCAGCGGGTCCCTCCGGGATGAGCAGTTCTTC
TRBJ2-6,TRBV6-5,.,.,CASSYREITGANVLTF,TGTGCCAGCAGTTACAGGGAAATCACTGGGGCCAACGTCCTGACTTTC
TRBJ2-3,TRBV27,TRBD2,.,CASSLTSGRPDTQYF,TGTGCCAGCAGTTTAACTAGCGGGAGGCCAGATACGCAGTATTTT
TRBJ2-7,TRBV27,.,once,CASNSAGRRGEQYF,TGTGCCAGCAACTCAGCGGGCAGGAGAGGAGAGCAGTACTTC
TRBJ1-4,TRBV9,.,.,CASTPGATNEKLFF,TGTGCCAGCACCCCAGGGGCAACTAATGAAAAACTGTTTTTT
TRBJ2-7,TRBV5-5,TRBD2,.,CASTLAGVFEQYF,TGTGCCAGCACTCTAGCGGGAGTATTCGAGCAGTACTTC